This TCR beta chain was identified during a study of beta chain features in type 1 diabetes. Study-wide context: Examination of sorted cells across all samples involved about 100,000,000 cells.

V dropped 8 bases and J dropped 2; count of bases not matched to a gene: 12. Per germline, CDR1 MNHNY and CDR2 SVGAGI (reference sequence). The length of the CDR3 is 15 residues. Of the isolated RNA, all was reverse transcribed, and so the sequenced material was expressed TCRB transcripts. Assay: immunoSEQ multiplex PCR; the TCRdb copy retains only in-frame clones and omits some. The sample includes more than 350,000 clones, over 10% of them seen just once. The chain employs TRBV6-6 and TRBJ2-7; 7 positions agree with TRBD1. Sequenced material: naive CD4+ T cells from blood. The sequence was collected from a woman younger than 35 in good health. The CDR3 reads CASEGGSRSAYEQYF. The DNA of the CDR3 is TGTGCCAGCGAAGGGGGCAGTCGCTCCGCCTACGAGCAGTACTTC.